A selection of T cell receptor beta chains follows, all from one sample in a study of PD-1 blockade in classical Hodgkin lymphoma. Some clones are missing from TCRdb's copy, which holds only in-frame ones; the method was immunoSEQ multiplex PCR. The table has 20,000 to 25,000 clones, around 86% seen once. This material consisted of CD4+ T cells from blood, taken before the fourth cycle of nivolumab. All receptors come from a human donor with classical Hodgkin lymphoma. The CDR3 runs from the conserved cysteine through the conserved F or W. Fields, in order: J gene, CDR3 length, clone size, V gene, D gene, CDR3 DNA, CDR3 protein. D genes are given only for firm matches. Not all rows give a size; the values are once, few, many and, for expanded clones, a class.

TRBJ1-4	15	.	TRBV5-6	.	TGTGCCAGCAGCTTAACAGGGACCCGAAATGAAAAACTGTTTTTT	CASSLTGTRNEKLFF
TRBJ2-5	15	once	TRBV6-6	.	TGTGCCAGCAGTCCCAGGGGACCTACCCAAGAGACCCAGTACTTC	CASSPRGPTQETQYF
TRBJ2-1	15	.	TRBV7-9	.	TGTGCCAGCAGCTTGGGAGGGGGCCCCTACAATGAGCAGTTCTTC	CASSLGGGPYNEQFF
TRBJ2-1	16	few	TRBV9	.	TGTGCCAGCAGCGTAGCTACGACCAGCTCCTACAATGAGCAGTTCTTC	CASSVATTSSYNEQFF
TRBJ1-2	13	few	TRBV2	.	TGTGCCAGCAGTGAATACGGCTTGGGGGCCCCATCCTTC	CASSEYGLGAPSF
TRBJ1-2	13	.	TRBV28	.	TGTGCCAGCAGTTTAGGGGGAAACTATGGCTACACCTTC	CASSLGGNYGYTF
TRBJ1-2	15	.	TRBV7-2	.	TGTGCCAGCAGCTTAGACTCGGGAATCGAGGATGGCTACACCTTC	CASSLDSGIEDGYTF
TRBJ2-1	16	.	TRBV9	.	TGTGCCAGCAGCGTAGATGAGCGAGGGATATACAATGAGCAGTTCTTC	CASSVDERGIYNEQFF
TRBJ1-5	16	.	TRBV6-5	.	TGTGCCAGCAGTTACTCGGGCAGGGGACCTAATCAGCCCCAGCATTTT	CASSYSGRGPNQPQHF
TRBJ2-1	14	.	TRBV7-3	.	TGTGCCAGCAGCTCTAGCCTATTGAACAATGAGCAGTTCTTC	CASSSSLLNNEQFF
TRBJ1-1	14	.	TRBV28	.	TGTGCCAGCAGCCGGAGACGGGTGAACACTGAAGCTTTCTTT	CASSRRRVNTEAFF
TRBJ1-3	15	.	TRBV7-2	.	TGTGCCAGCAGCCTCTCTTCAGGGGAAGGAAACACCATATATTTT	CASSLSSGEGNTIYF
TRBJ2-1	15	.	TRBV6-1	TRBD2	TGTGCCAGCAGTGAATTGGCGGGGGGGCCCGCTGAGCAGTTCTTC	CASSELAGGPAEQFF
TRBJ2-2	16	.	TRBV10-3	TRBD2	TGTGCCATCAGTGAGTCCTCTAGCGGAGGTACCGGGGAGCTGTTTTTT	CAISESSSGGTGELFF
TRBJ1-5	15	.	TRBV6-5	.	TGTGCCAGCAGGAGAACTCGGACAGTTAATCAGCCCCAGCATTTT	CASRRTRTVNQPQHF
TRBJ2-2	17	.	TRBV5-1	TRBD1	TGCGCCAGCATTTTTCCGCCGGGACAGACGAACACCGGGGAGCTGTTTTTT	CASIFPPGQTNTGELFF
TRBJ2-3	17	.	TRBV5-1	TRBD1	TGCGCCAGCAGCGCGGGGACAGGGTCAATCCCCACAGATACGCAGTATTTT	CASSAGTGSIPTDTQYF
TRBJ1-6	14	.	TRBV11-2	.	TGTGCCAGCAGCATAGACAGGTCGAATTCACCCCTCCACTTT	CASSIDRSNSPLHF
TRBJ2-7	15	.	TRBV6-5	.	TGTGCCAGCAGCAAGGGGACGTATACCTCCTACGAGCAGTACTTC	CASSKGTYTSYEQYF
TRBJ1-1	14	.	TRBV18	.	TGTGCCAGCTCAAGCGGGACCCCGGGCGCTGAAGCTTTCTTT	CASSSGTPGAEAFF
TRBJ1-2	14	once	TRBV5-1	TRBD1	TGCGCCAGCAGCACAGGGACAGGGGGCAATGGCTACACCTTC	CASSTGTGGNGYTF
TRBJ1-1	14	.	TRBV27	.	TGTGCCAGCAGTTTATCTTGGGCAAGAACTGAAGCTTTCTTT	CASSLSWARTEAFF
TRBJ2-5	15	.	TRBV5-8	TRBD1	TGTGCCAGCAGCTTGGGACAGGGGTATACAGAGACCCAGTACTTC	CASSLGQGYTETQYF
TRBJ2-6	16	once	TRBV27	.	TGTGCCAGCACTTTTCGTCGGAATTCTGGGGCCAACGTCCTGACTTTC	CASTFRRNSGANVLTF
TRBJ1-1	14	.	TRBV5-1	.	TGCGCCAGCAGCTCTACACCGGGCGCGCCTGAAGCTTTCTTT	CASSSTPGAPEAFF
TRBJ1-4	11	.	TRBV6-1	.	TGTGCCAGCAGTGAATATGGAAAATTGTTTTTT	CASSEYGKLFF
TRBJ1-2	14	.	TRBV5-4	.	TGTGCCAGCAGGTTCTCACAGCTTAACTATGGCTACACCTTC	CASRFSQLNYGYTF
TRBJ2-7	13	.	TRBV30	.	TGTGCCTGGGATAACGTGCAGAGGAGCGAGCAGTACTTC	CAWDNVQRSEQYF
TRBJ1-2	13	.	TRBV5-1	.	TGCGCCAGCAGCCCCGCAGGAAACTATGGCTACACCTTC	CASSPAGNYGYTF
TRBJ1-6	15	.	TRBV28	.	TGTGCCAGCAGTTCGGACAGTCCCTATAATTCACCCCTCCACTTT	CASSSDSPYNSPLHF
TRBJ1-3	16	.	TRBV4-1	.	TGCGCCAGCACCCCAGGAGAAGGATTCTCTGGAAACACCATATATTTT	CASTPGEGFSGNTIYF
TRBJ1-2	14	once	TRBV27	.	TGTGCCAGCAGTCTAAAGACAGGCCACTATGGCTACACCTTC	CASSLKTGHYGYTF
TRBJ2-6	13	.	TRBV7-3	.	TGTGCCAGCTCAACGTCTGGGGCCAACGTCCTGACTTTC	CASSTSGANVLTF
TRBJ1-3	15	.	TRBV18	.	TGTGCCAGCTCACCTAGGGACTGGGCTGGAAACACCATATATTTT	CASSPRDWAGNTIYF
TRBJ2-2	17	once	TRBV7-2	TRBD2	TGTGCCAGCAGACATAGTGCTAGCGGGGGAAATGGCGGGGAGCTGTTTTTT	CASRHSASGGNGGELFF
TRBJ2-3	14	.	TRBV2	.	TGTGCCAGCAGCGAATGGACAGCCACAGATACGCAGTATTTT	CASSEWTATDTQYF
TRBJ2-1	17	.	TRBV5-3	TRBD2	TGTGCCAGAAGCTTGGGCCCCGGACTAGCGGGGGCGGATGAGCAGTTCTTC	CARSLGPGLAGADEQFF
TRBJ2-5	15	.	TRBV18	.	TGTGCCAGCTCACCAAATGCCAGGGCACAAGAGACCCAGTACTTC	CASSPNARAQETQYF
TRBJ1-5	17	once	TRBV18	.	TGTGCCAGCTCACCACTTAATACAGGGTATAGCAATCAGCCCCAGCATTTT	CASSPLNTGYSNQPQHF
TRBJ2-1	15	.	TRBV4-3	.	TGCGCCAGCAGGGAGGGGCGGAGCTCCTACAATGAGCAGTTCTTC	CASREGRSSYNEQFF
TRBJ1-2	13	.	TRBV29-1	TRBD1	TGCAGCGTCCAACAGGGGCCCTACTATGGCTACACCTTC	CSVQQGPYYGYTF
TRBJ1-1	17	.	TRBV19	.	TGTGCCAGTACCCCAGACGGTTTAGTTGGTCTAGGCACTGAAGCTTTCTTT	CASTPDGLVGLGTEAFF
TRBJ1-1	12	.	TRBV30	TRBD1	TGTGCCTGGGGGACAGGGGTGTCTGAAGCTTTCTTT	CAWGTGVSEAFF
TRBJ1-2	13	.	TRBV6-1	TRBD1	TGTGCCAGCAGTGGATTTACAGGGGGAGGCTACACCTTC	CASSGFTGGGYTF
TRBJ1-5	15	.	TRBV6-5	TRBD1	TGTGCCAGCAGTTCGAGACAGGGAGGTGTGCAGCCCCAGCATTTT	CASSSRQGGVQPQHF
TRBJ2-1	13	.	TRBV29-1	TRBD2	TGCAGCGGGGGACTAGTTTTGGGCAATGAGCAGTTCTTC	CSGGLVLGNEQFF
TRBJ1-2	15	.	TRBV6-6	.	TGTGCCAGCAGTTCCTCGGGACCACCTAACTATGGCTACACCTTC	CASSSSGPPNYGYTF
TRBJ2-5	18	few	TRBV1	.	TGCACCAGCAGCCAATTTCTTCCTGCACACCTCCTAAGGGTGACCCAGTACTTC	CTSSQFLPAHLLRVTQYF
TRBJ2-6	15	.	TRBV5-1	.	TGCGCCAGCAGCTTGACAGTCTCTGGGGCCAACGTCCTGACTTTC	CASSLTVSGANVLTF
TRBJ2-1	13	.	TRBV4-3	.	TGCGCCAGCAGCCTAGACAGAGGGAGTGAGCAGTTCTTC	CASSLDRGSEQFF
TRBJ2-5	15	.	TRBV6-5	TRBD2	TGTGCCAGCACTCTACTGGGACTAGCGGGGGTGACCCAGTACTTC	CASTLLGLAGVTQYF
TRBJ2-5	15	.	TRBV28	TRBD2	TGTGCCAGCAGAACTCTAGCGGGGGGAGGAGAGACCCAGTACTTC	CASRTLAGGGETQYF
TRBJ2-1	15	.	TRBV2	.	TGTGCCAGCAGTCAAAGGGGCGGGACCTACAATGAGCAGTTCTTC	CASSQRGGTYNEQFF
TRBJ2-3	14	.	TRBV5-1	.	TGCGCCAGCAGCTCCTCAGACAGCACAGATACGCAGTATTTT	CASSSSDSTDTQYF
TRBJ1-4	17	.	TRBV4-1	TRBD1	TGCGCCAGCAGCCAAGATGGGACAGGGGGCGTACGTGAAAAACTGTTTTTT	CASSQDGTGGVREKLFF
TRBJ1-5	15	.	TRBV9	.	TGTGCCAGCAGCGTAGGATCTGGGGTTGACCAGCCCCAGCATTTT	CASSVGSGVDQPQHF
TRBJ2-1	13	.	TRBV5-1	.	TGCGCCAGCAGCTTTGCAGTGGGGAATGAGCAGTTCTTC	CASSFAVGNEQFF
TRBJ2-3	15	.	TRBV2	.	TGTGCCAGCAGTGAAATGCTGACGGTGGCAGATACGCAGTATTTT	CASSEMLTVADTQYF
TRBJ1-2	13	.	TRBV27	.	TGTGCCAGCAGTTTTGTCCCAGTCTATGGCTACACCTTC	CASSFVPVYGYTF
TRBJ1-1	13	few	TRBV5-6	.	TGTGCCAGCAGTTTCTACACAAACACTGAAGCTTTCTTT	CASSFYTNTEAFF